These T cell receptor beta chains were read from a single sample in a study of CD4 T cells in relation to SARS-CoV-2 and coronaviruses. No antigen is known for these receptors. This table comes from immunoSEQ multiplex PCR, and its TCRdb copy is limited to in-frame clones, with some not included. The table lists 15,000 to 20,000 clones, over 60% of them singletons. The specimen sequenced was CD4+ T cells from PBMCs, cultured in vitro. These receptors were taken from a human donor in good health. CDR3s leave out the opening cysteine and the closing phenylalanine or tryptophan.

>TRBJ2-1|TRBV10-3
AISLNLEREDNEQF
>TRBJ2-1|TRBV9
ASSSTAAGFGEQF
>TRBJ2-2|TRBV10-2
ASELAGVGELF
>TRBJ1-4|TRBV19
ASTVQGGAGGEKLF
>TRBJ1-2|TRBV7-8
ASSLVRVGLYGYT
>TRBJ2-7|TRBV2
ASSPTSGYEQY
>TRBJ2-1|TRBV5-1
ASSSGLGLSYNEQF
>TRBJ1-2|TRBV5-1
ASSLASNRVDYT
>TRBJ2-2|TRBV12-3/TRBV12-4
ASGVGTGELF
>TRBJ2-7|TRBV6-5
ASSSKYREIYEQY
>TRBJ2-1|TRBV7-3
ASSLFGAGTSHYNEQF
>TRBJ2-1|TRBV3-1/TRBV3-2
ASSQAGDYYNEQF
>TRBJ2-2|TRBV12-5
ASGLPTYGYTGELF
>TRBJ2-1|TRBV19
ASSKDRGRNNEQF
>TRBJ2-5|TRBV10-1
ASSEFEQETQY
>TRBJ1-2|TRBV2
ASSPQTGEQGGYT
>TRBJ1-6|TRBV4-2
ASSQGSRNYNSPLH
>TRBJ2-3|TRBV6-4
ASSQGIRVNKQY
>TRBJ1-2|TRBV30
AWSAVGGGYGYT
>TRBJ2-7|TRBV7-3
ASSLIGDSAYEQY
>TRBJ2-2|TRBV2
ASSVRGSGAGELF
>TRBJ2-2|TRBV6-5
ATRGGSVHGELF
>TRBJ2-1|TRBV18
ASSPPFASFAGREYNEQF
>TRBJ2-7|TRBV24-1
ATSRDDEQY
>TRBJ1-5|TRBV12-3/TRBV12-4
ASSLTPPQPQH
>TRBJ2-7|TRBV3-1/TRBV3-2
ASSQSYEQY
>TRBJ2-7|TRBV30
AWSGWGGSSYEQY
>TRBJ1-3|TRBV5-1
ASSASGDSGNTIY
>TRBJ1-2|TRBV12-5
ASGLLIGDLAYGYT
>TRBJ1-4|TRBV19
ASSIGQGGEKLF
>TRBJ2-7|TRBV27
ATSLGRGQSYEQY
>TRBJ2-1|TRBV5-6
ASSTRTSGVSYNEQF
>TRBJ1-2|TRBV12-3/TRBV12-4
ASSLALGYT
>TRBJ2-5|TRBV2
ASMWAPGETQY
>TRBJ1-5|TRBV6-5
ASSSGGHQPQH
>TRBJ2-1|TRBV28
ASSSTSGFGIYNEQF
>TRBJ2-7|TRBV4-1
ASSQDGGLAAYEQY
>TRBJ2-7|TRBV12-3/TRBV12-4
ASSFRETYEQY
>TRBJ2-1|TRBV6-5
ASSLGTPHNEQF
>TRBJ2-7|TRBV21-1
ASILPRLAEASD
>TRBJ2-1|TRBV10-1
ASSGAGKRSYNEQF
>TRBJ2-7|TRBV5-1
ASSLMDWASGEQY
>TRBJ1-1|TRBV5-1
ASSKDGLFYENTEAF
>TRBJ1-2|TRBV11-2
ASSITGFGYGYT
>TRBJ1-6|TRBV5-1
ASSQGQGGNSPLH
>TRBJ1-4|TRBV4-1
ASSQEPGGEKLF
>TRBJ2-3|TRBV7-3
ASSLGTPSTDTQY
>TRBJ1-1|TRBV18
ASSNEFGQANKNTEAF
>TRBJ1-2|TRBV3-1/TRBV3-2
ASSLGQDYGYT
>TRBJ2-2|TRBV7-9
ASGSVHTGELF
>TRBJ2-2|TRBV12-3/TRBV12-4
ASSLDGSGELF
>TRBJ2-2|TRBV7-3
ASSLRGSGTGELF
>TRBJ1-4|TRBV19
ASSSTVVTNEKLF
>TRBJ1-6|TRBV6-1
ASSEASRDVSPLH
>TRBJ2-5|TRBV27
ASSLSRGPRPETQY
>TRBJ2-5|TRBV6-6
ASSYSSGTPQETQY